The source of this T cell receptor (beta chain) is a study of blood T cell repertoires in COVID-19. The overall study: There were acute and convalescent COVID-19 samples, and they came from the United States, Italy and Spain.

The assay was immunoSEQ multiplex PCR, and TCRdb's table has in-frame clones only and misses some. Among 400,000 to 450,000 clones, around 90% were seen once, and the ten largest hold approximately 0.65%. Recovered Cohort 3 donors showed two negative PCRs, clearance, or symptom resolution. Germline CDR1 and CDR2: SGHRS and YFSETQ. V gave up 1 base and J gave up 0 bases, with 13 bases separating them. The CDR3 is 16 residues long. This receptor was taken from a man between 18 and 35 years old who had recovered from COVID-19. The gene calls are TRBV5-1 and TRBJ1-2; no definite D call. Sequencing was carried out using PBMCs or T cells enriched from blood (not recorded which). The CDR3 loop reads CASSLSAVLANYGYTF. DNA of the CDR3: TGCGCCAGCAGCTTGTCGGCGGTACTAGCTAACTATGGCTACACCTTC. The full variable domain, with the rest looked up from reference TRBV5-1 and TRBJ1-2, is KAGVTQTPRYLIKTRGQQVTLSCSPISGHRSVSWYQQTPGQGLQFLFEYFSETQRNKGNFPGRFSGRQFSNSRSEMNVSTLELGDSALYLCASSLSAVLANYGYTFGSGTRLTVV.